This record looks at one T cell receptor beta chain sequence and its context. This clone's antigen is unknown. No base quality values were provided; no much bigger clone lies one nucleotide off. This specimen's time point label, per the study, means: about 28 days (+/-7) after the second vaccine dose. The sample's treatment or condition, from its label and the paper: meningococcal conjugate vaccine given as trial control. Samples from vaccinated people were obtained from the UK trials COV001 and COV002, which included a single-blind randomized controlled phase 2/3 trial of AZD1222 (ChAdOx1 nCoV-19) in healthy adults. Trial participant PBMC samples were collected at day 0 and day 28 after the second dose for TCRbeta chain sequencing. This entry is derived from a study of T cell responses to AZD1222 COVID-19 vaccine (dated by TCRdb to the early 2020s). For the study in its entirety: A total of approximately 240 trial participants underwent TCR sequencing, of whom approximately 210 received two doses of AZD1222 and about 25 received two doses of the MenACWY control vaccine. Trial participants were enrolled by age into subgroups of 18-55, 56-69 and 70-plus years, and about 150, 27 and 61 TCR-sequenced participants, respectively, were included in these subgroups. General conclusions and limits of the study: The 56-69-year group was small, and its depth increase did not reach significance, likely because of low power. Spike-specific TCR breadth and depth rose significantly after two AZD1222 doses compared with day 0 and with MenACWY recipients. The vaccine-associated CD4 TCRs covered the entire spike protein, and the dominant responses fell in regions 160-218 and 743-854. Conclusions about previously exposed vaccinees are limited, since just five or six AZD1222 recipients were seropositive for SARS-CoV-2 at baseline. Because no day 14 peak-response samples were available, repertoires were characterized only after the peak T cell response. Epitopes outside the regions mutated in the B.1.351 and B.1.1.7 variants were reportedly recognized by nearly half of the unique spike-specific TCRs. Participants were mostly white British and included more females than males, and it was suggested by the authors that clonal diversity may have been underestimated.

The CDR3 regions of human TCRbeta chains were analyzed by immunosequencing. On the authors' methods: Repertoire TCRs were checked for matches against a reference library of SARS-CoV-2-specific TCRs that had been generated using the MIRA antigen-specificity platform. Breadth was defined as the fraction of unique TCRs that were SARS-CoV-2-associated. Depth was defined as the fraction of total T cells that were SARS-CoV-2-associated. Using the MIRA data, every spike-specific TCR was mapped to the spike region that the TCR reacted to and assigned to either a CD4 or a CD8 class. Log10-transformed breadth and depth values were compared by one-way ANOVA with Sidak's multiple comparisons tests. TCRdb provides this immuneACCESS table in a form limited to in-frame rearrangements. Some clones are lacking; in checked studies, under half of them reflect an unresolved V gene, and why the rest are absent is not known. Clone size and V and J calls were adopted from that table, with D and trimming inferred from the DNA. The sample includes 200,000 to 250,000 clones, with approximately 94% observed a single time. Around 1.7% of the sample comes from the top ten.

Sequences SGHNT (CDR1) and YYREEE (CDR2) are obtained from the germline V gene (reference sequence). Inclusive of the bounding cysteine and phenylalanine, the CDR3 is 13 residues long. Just CDR3 DNA is preserved here, 39 bases in frame from base 1. V ends up 4 bases short and J 4 bases short, with an unmatched junction base count of 1. The clonotype comes from an adult who received the MenACWY meningococcal vaccine as a control. The chain was built from TRBV5-4 and TRBJ2-7, with 11 bases in between that match TRBD1. The sequenced sample was peripheral blood, obtained 28 days after the second dose of the MenACWY control vaccine. The CDR3: CASSRDRGYEQYF. The DNA sequence is given as TGTGCCAGCAGCCGGGACAGGGGGTACGAGCAGTACTTC. When the CDR3 is completed using the reference TRBV5-4 and TRBJ2-7 genes on either side, the full variable domain is ETGVTQSPTHLIKTRGQQVTLRCSSQSGHNTVSWYQQALGQGPQFIFQYYREEENGRGNFPPRFSGLQFPNYSSELNVNALELDDSALYLCASSRDRGYEQYFGPGTRLTVT.